This paragraph reports one T cell receptor (beta chain). The CDR3 is made up of 12 amino acids. Germline loops: CDR1 LNHNV, CDR2 YYDKDF (reference sequence). The V end lost 3 bases, the J end lost 3 bases, and 6 bases lay between the germline ends. One entry per CDR3 protein results from TCRdb running MiXCR on the 5' RACE reads. The data contain fewer than 900,000 distinct CDR3 sequences, 21% of them singletons. The sample is drawn from a study of identical twins. These data also featured in a second study, about T cells expressing NK-cell markers. This second study notes: There were seven HCMV-seropositive donors and one seronegative donor among the eight sequenced. With an anti-gamma-delta TCR antibody, sorting in several experiments was kept to alpha-beta TCR T cells. Clones of NKG2C+ T cells that had expanded were of unclear HCMV specificity.

The sequenced sample was PBMCs. This receptor was taken from a woman aged 18-29 years in good health. The chain uses TRBV15 and TRBJ2-7; D remains ambiguous. The CDR3 reads CATSSTYYEQYF. The CDR3, as DNA: TGTGCCACCAGCAGTACTTACTACGAGCAGTACTTC.